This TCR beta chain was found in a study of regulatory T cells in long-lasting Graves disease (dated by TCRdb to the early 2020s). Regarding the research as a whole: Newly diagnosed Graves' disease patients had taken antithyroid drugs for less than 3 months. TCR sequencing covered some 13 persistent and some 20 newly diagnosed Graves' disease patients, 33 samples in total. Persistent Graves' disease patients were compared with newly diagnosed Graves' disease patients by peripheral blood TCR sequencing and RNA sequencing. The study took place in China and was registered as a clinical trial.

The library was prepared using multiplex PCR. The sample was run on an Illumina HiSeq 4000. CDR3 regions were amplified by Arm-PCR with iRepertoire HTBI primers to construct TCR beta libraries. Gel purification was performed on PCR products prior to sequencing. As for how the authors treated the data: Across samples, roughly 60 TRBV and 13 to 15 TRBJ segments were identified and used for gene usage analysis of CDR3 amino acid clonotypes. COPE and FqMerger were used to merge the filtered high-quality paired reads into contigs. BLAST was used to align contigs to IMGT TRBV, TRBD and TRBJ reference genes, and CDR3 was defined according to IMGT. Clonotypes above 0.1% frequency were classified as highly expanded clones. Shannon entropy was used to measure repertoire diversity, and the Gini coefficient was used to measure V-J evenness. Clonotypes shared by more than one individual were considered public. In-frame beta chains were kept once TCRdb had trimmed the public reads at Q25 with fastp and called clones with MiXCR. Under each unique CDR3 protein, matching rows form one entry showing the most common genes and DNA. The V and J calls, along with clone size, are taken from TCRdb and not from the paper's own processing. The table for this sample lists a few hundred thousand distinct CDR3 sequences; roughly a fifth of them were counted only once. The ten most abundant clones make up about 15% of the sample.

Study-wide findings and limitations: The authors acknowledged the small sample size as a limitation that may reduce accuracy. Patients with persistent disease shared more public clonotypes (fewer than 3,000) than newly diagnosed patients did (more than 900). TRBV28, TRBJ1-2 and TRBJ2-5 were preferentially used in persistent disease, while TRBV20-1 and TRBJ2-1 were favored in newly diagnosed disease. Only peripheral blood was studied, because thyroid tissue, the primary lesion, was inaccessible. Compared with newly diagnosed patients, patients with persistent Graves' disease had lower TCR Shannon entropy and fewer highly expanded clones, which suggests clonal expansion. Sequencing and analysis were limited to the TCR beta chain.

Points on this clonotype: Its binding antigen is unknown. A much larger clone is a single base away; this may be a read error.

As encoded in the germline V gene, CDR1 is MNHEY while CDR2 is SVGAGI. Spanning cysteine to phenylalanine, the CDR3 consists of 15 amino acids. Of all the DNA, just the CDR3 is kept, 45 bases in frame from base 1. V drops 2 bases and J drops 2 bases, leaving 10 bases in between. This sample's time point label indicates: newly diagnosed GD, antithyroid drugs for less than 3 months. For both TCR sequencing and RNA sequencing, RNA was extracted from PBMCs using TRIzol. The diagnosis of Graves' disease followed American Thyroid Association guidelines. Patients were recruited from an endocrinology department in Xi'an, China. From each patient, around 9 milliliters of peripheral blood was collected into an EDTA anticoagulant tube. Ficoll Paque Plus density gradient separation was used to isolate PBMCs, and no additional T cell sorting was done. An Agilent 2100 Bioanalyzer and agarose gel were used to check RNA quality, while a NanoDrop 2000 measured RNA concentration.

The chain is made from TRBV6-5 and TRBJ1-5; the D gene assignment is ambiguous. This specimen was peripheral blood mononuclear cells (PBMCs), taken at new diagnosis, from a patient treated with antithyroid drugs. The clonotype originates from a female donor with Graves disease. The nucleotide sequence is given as TGTGCCAGCAGTTACAGGGATGATGGCAATCAGCCCCAGCATTTT. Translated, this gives CASSYRDDGNQPQHF.